The 7 T cell receptor beta chains presented below share a single source sample, sequenced in a study of monozygotic twins with inflammatory bowel disease. TCRdb re-called the 5' RACE reads and catalogs CDR3 proteins one per entry, DNA excluded. There are over 110,000 distinct CDR3 sequences in the sample, with 2% to 2.5% held by the top ten. The specimen sequenced was blood. The receptor source for this set is a human donor with ulcerative colitis or Crohn's disease, or a healthy co-twin of an affected twin (not recorded which).

The chain recombines TRBV4-2 with TRBJ2-7; TCRdb's D call of TRBD1 is untestable without DNA. This CDR3 has 14 amino acids. Germline V CDR1 and CDR2: LGHNA, YNFKEQ. CDR3 amino acids: CASSGTGATYEQYF.

V is TRBV7-2 and J is TRBJ2-2; the TCRdb call, TRBD1, lacks DNA for checking. CDR3 length: 16 residues. Per germline, CDR1 SGHTA and CDR2 FQGNSA. CDR3 amino acids: CASSLIPGQNTGELFF.

The V call is TRBV7-9, the J call TRBJ1-2. CDR3 length: 16 residues. Per the germline V gene, CDR1 is SEHNR and CDR2 is FQNEAQ (reference sequence). The CDR3 region is CASSLALRAKAYGYTF.

This chain uses TRBV7-3 with TRBJ2-3. The germline gives CDR1 SGHTA, CDR2 FQGTGA. This CDR3 spans 16 amino acids. The CDR3 loop reads CASSLQGSPSTDTQYF.

The J gene is TRBJ2-5, the V gene TRBV7-2; checking the TCRdb D call of TRBD1 is not possible without DNA. Looked up from germline, CDR1 is SGHTA and CDR2 is FQGNSA. CDR3 size: 14 residues. The CDR3 is CASSMGQGAETQYF.

The chain uses TRBV20-1 and TRBJ1-3. Per germline, CDR1 DFQATT and CDR2 SNEGSKA (reference sequence). CDR3 length equals 13 residues. The CDR3 protein is CSARERGGNTIYF.

The chain employs TRBV6-5 and TRBJ1-4; without DNA, the TCRdb call of TRBD1 cannot be checked. Germline CDR1 reads MNHEY; CDR2 reads SVGAGI. There are 15 residues in the CDR3. Here the CDR3 reads CASSYEGRAGEKLFF.